This TCR beta chain was captured by sequencing in a study of CD8+ T cells in alopecia areata. Overall study context: A regimen of oral tofacitinib, 5 to 10 mg twice daily, was given to treated patients.

Study-level findings and limits: Lesional scalp exceeded normal scalp in clonality, especially in alopecia totalis/universalis.

This clone has only a few counts. Its antigen is unidentified. Those with alopecia areata gave lesional scalp punch biopsies and peripheral blood. In each case, RNA was isolated and then reverse transcribed into cDNA as the sequencing template. TCRdb keeps only in-frame clones here, not all; method: immunoSEQ multiplex PCR. The table shows 110,000 or so clones, with around two fifths occurring only once. Germline CDR1 reads SQVTM; CDR2 reads ANQGSEA. The CDR3 loop spans 13 amino acids. The receptor's source is a human donor with alopecia areata. Specimen: CD4+ T cells sorted from blood. The rearrangement uses TRBV29-1 and TRBJ2-1; D gene ambiguous. DNA of the CDR3: TGCAGTGTCGAGGCTAGCTCCTACAATGAGCAGTTCTTC. The encoded protein is CSVEASSYNEQFF.